This T cell receptor (beta chain) was profiled in a study of cytomegalovirus exposure and HLA in healthy donors. Study overall: An early data release held some 85 million unique TCRs from HLA-typed donors.

Deletions cut 4 bases from V and 2 bases from J, with 15 bases between. Germline CDR1 is PRHDT and CDR2 is FYEKMQ (reference sequence). CDR3 size: 15 residues. Researchers ran the PCR with 60 Vbeta and 13 Jbeta primers. Clones were read by immunoSEQ multiplex PCR, and TCRdb kept only the in-frame ones, dropping some. The data contain 110,000 or so clones, around 80% of them seen just once; the ten biggest clones take up approximately 2.5%. The sample comprised PBMCs. The clonotype comes from a female donor in good health and CMV-seronegative. The gene calls are TRBV13 and TRBJ2-7, with D perhaps TRBD2 (7 bases). CDR3 DNA: TGTGCCAGCAGCTGGGGGGGGCAGGGGACCTACGAGCAGTACTTC. It codes for CASSWGGQGTYEQYF. The variable domain in full, completed from reference TRBV13 and TRBJ2-7, reads AAGVIQSPRHLIKEKRETATLKCYPIPRHDTVYWYQQGPGQDPQFLISFYEKMQSDKGSIPDRFSAQQFSDYHSELNMSSLELGDSALYFCASSWGGQGTYEQYFGPGTRLTVT.